The rows below give T cell receptor beta chains drawn from one sample of a study of blood T cell repertoires in COVID-19. Assay: immunoSEQ multiplex PCR; the TCRdb copy retains only in-frame clones and omits some. The data contain hundreds of thousands of clones, about 90% of them seen just once; the ten biggest clones take up over 13%. Sequencing was done on a sample of PBMCs or T cells enriched from blood (not recorded which). The receptors stem from a man aged 30 to 39 who had been exposed to COVID-19. The CDR3 runs from the conserved cysteine through the conserved F or W.

j_call v_call cdr3_aa
TRBJ2-1 TRBV5-1 CASSPPGPVYNEQFF
TRBJ1-3 TRBV9 CASSVRSGAGNTIYF
TRBJ2-5 TRBV9 CASSTLAGRQETQYF
TRBJ2-7 TRBV29-1 CSVEDRGGDRAPSAQYF
TRBJ2-3 TRBV24-1 CATSDNQDRTGGDTQYF
TRBJ1-1 TRBV5-1 CASSPGLGTEAFF
TRBJ1-6 TRBV4-2 CASSSPGQGNSPLHF
TRBJ2-7 TRBV24-1 CATDSLQLAGYEQYF
TRBJ1-4 TRBV5-8 CASSSIDRKKLFF
TRBJ2-3 TRBV6-5 CASNPGLATDTQYF
TRBJ2-5 TRBV7-3 CASSSSGLETQYF
TRBJ2-5 TRBV3-1/TRBV3-2 CASTLAVQETQYF
TRBJ1-6 TRBV27 CASSPAGNINSPLHF
TRBJ2-1 TRBV24-1 CATSDSTQGIAYNEQFF
TRBJ2-1 TRBV19 CASSTGGDYNEQFF
TRBJ1-4 TRBV5-1 CASSSLGMGANEKLFF
TRBJ1-5 TRBV2 CASRGQDHNQPQHF
TRBJ2-5 TRBV30 CAWSDQGGTQYF
TRBJ1-1 TRBV5-1 CASSYQTGGTEAFF
TRBJ1-5 TRBV10-1 CAPTGLSNQPQHF
TRBJ1-3 TRBV5-1 CASTPGGGNGNTIYF
TRBJ2-6 TRBV3-1/TRBV3-2 CASSQLTITGHVRAGANVLTF
TRBJ1-4 TRBV6-5 CASRTAYNEKLFF
TRBJ2-1 TRBV11-2 CASSPRTGSYNEQFF
TRBJ2-3 TRBV4-2 CASNPAGLTDTQYF
TRBJ2-7 TRBV5-1 CASSLSRRRFEGQGPSHDHYEQYF
TRBJ2-7 TRBV6-5 CASSTSTGTSYEQYF
TRBJ1-2 TRBV4-1 CASSQDPRGLDGYTF
TRBJ1-3 TRBV25-1 CASRHRGDTIYF
TRBJ1-2 TRBV27 CASSLSGGYGYTF
TRBJ1-6 TRBV7-9 CASSSLNSPLHF
TRBJ2-3 TRBV7-8 CASSPTPRLAGRGDLQDTQYF
TRBJ2-7 TRBV6-5 CASSYADRGTPYEQYF
TRBJ2-1 TRBV7-9 CASSSTGSPYNEQFF
TRBJ1-2 TRBV25-1 CASSQGAIRDGYTF
TRBJ1-6 TRBV25-1 CASSGDRGDNSPLHF
TRBJ1-4 TRBV11-2 CASSLDLYEKLFF
TRBJ2-4 TRBV11-2 CASSLVGRGGFDKNIQYF
TRBJ2-1 TRBV27 CASSKTSGPEQFF
TRBJ1-2 TRBV5-1 CASSSGQYYGYTF
TRBJ2-3 TRBV19 CASSPGTDTQYF
TRBJ1-3 TRBV19 CASSIEGVNHSGNTIYF
TRBJ1-2 TRBV28 CASRIDSHYGYTF
TRBJ1-5 TRBV2 CASKQVYNQPQHF
TRBJ2-1 TRBV11-3 CASSSTGIYNEQFF
TRBJ2-1 TRBV6-5 CASSYSKGGSYNEQFF
TRBJ2-1 TRBV19 CASSIRRSSYNEQFF
TRBJ2-2 TRBV18 CASSPVANTGELFF
TRBJ2-7 TRBV5-1 CASSLTSGGYEQYF
TRBJ2-1 TRBV11-1 CASTPRTDNEQFF
TRBJ2-5 TRBV7-6 CASTPSGGSPQYF
TRBJ2-3 TRBV4-1 CASSQVVREGTDTQYF
TRBJ1-1 TRBV7-2 CASRRIGGDTEAFF